The clone carrying this T cell receptor (beta chain) appeared a few times. Its antigen is unidentified. Trimming cost V 6 bases and J 7 bases; bases outside gene matches: 9. This CDR3 comprises 14 residues. In germline, CDR1 is LNHDA, CDR2 SQIVND (reference sequence). The data were obtained in a study of T cells in Graves' hyperthyroidism and ophthalmopathy. Study findings and constraints: Expanded thyroid clonotypes (above 0.001) were mostly also found in blood. Ophthalmopathy was model-predicted a median around 6.7 months pre-onset.

Uncontrolled infection, other autoimmune disease, pregnancy or lactation led to exclusion. What was amplified from RNA transcripts were TCR beta CDR3 regions. During a first-round RT-PCR of the TCR CDR3, the HTBI primer set was used. One entry per CDR3 protein results from TCRdb running MiXCR on the multiplex PCR reads. The repertoire holds about 700,000 distinct CDR3 sequences, with roughly 15% as singletons. The chain uses TRBV19 and TRBJ2-1; TRBD2 matches 7 bases. The receptor's source is a woman aged 18 to 35 with Graves' hyperthyroidism. The specimen sequenced was blood. CDR3: CASRREFGGNEQFF. DNA for the CDR3: TGTGCCAGTAGGAGGGAGTTCGGGGGGAATGAGCAGTTCTTC.